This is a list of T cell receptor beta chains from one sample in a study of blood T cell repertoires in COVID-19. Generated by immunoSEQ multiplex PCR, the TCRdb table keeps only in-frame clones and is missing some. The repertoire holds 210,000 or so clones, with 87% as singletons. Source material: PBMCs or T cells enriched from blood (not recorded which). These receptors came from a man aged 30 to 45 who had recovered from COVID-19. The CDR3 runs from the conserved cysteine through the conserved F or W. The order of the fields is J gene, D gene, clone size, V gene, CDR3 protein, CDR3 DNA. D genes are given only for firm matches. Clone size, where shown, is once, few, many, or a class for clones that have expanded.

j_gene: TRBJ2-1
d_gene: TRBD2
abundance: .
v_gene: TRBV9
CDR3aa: CASSVRGGLVEQFF
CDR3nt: TGTGCCAGCAGCGTGCGGGGGGGTCTGGTTGAGCAGTTCTTC

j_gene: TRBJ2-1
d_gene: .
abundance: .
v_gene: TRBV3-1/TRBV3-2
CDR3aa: CASSQAPVSYNEQFF
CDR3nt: TGTGCCAGCAGCCAAGCTCCAGTTTCCTACAATGAGCAGTTCTTC

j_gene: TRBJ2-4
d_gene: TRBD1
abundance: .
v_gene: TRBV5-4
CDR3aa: CASSLEDRGDIQYF
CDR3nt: TGTGCCAGCAGCTTAGAGGACAGGGGGGACATTCAGTACTTC

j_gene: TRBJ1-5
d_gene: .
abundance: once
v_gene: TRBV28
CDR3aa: CASSFSTPQHF
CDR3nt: TGTGCCAGCAGTTTTTCTACCCCCCAGCATTTT

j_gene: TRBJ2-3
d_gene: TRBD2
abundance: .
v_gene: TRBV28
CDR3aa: CASSFLAGGPSDTQYF
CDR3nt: TGTGCCAGCAGTTTTCTAGCGGGAGGGCCTTCAGATACGCAGTATTTT

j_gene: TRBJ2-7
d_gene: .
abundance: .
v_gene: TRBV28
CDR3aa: CASSLKRGEQYF
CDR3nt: TGTGCCAGCAGTTTAAAAAGGGGCGAGCAGTACTTC

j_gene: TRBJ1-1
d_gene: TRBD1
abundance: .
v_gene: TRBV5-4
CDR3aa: CASSRGTVSTISEAFF
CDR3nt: TGTGCCAGCAGCCGGGGGACAGTTTCTACTATTTCTGAAGCTTTCTTT

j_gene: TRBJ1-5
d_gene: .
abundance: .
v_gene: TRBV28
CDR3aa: CASSLLSGDSNQPQHF
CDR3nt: TGTGCCAGCAGTTTACTGTCAGGGGATAGCAATCAGCCCCAGCATTTT

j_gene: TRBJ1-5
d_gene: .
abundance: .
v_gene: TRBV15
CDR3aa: CATSRDPLGQNNQPQHF
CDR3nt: TGTGCCACCAGCAGAGATCCCCTAGGACAGAACAATCAGCCCCAGCATTTT

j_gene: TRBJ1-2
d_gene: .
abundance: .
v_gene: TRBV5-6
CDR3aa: CASSLTQGYYGYTF
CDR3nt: TGTGCCAGCAGCTTGACCCAGGGCTACTATGGCTACACCTTC

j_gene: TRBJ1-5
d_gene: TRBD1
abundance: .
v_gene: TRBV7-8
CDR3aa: CASSSTGGGQPQHF
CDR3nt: TGTGCCAGCAGCTCTACAGGGGGCGGGCAGCCCCAGCATTTT

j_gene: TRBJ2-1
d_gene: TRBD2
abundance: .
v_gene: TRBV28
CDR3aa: CASSAQLAGVRNEQFF
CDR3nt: TGTGCCAGCAGTGCACAACTAGCGGGAGTGAGGAATGAGCAGTTCTTC

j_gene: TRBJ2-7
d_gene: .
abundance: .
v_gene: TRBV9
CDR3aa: CASSASYEQYF
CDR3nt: TGTGCCAGCAGCGCATCCTACGAGCAGTACTTC

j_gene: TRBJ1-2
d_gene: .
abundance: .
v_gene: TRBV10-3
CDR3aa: CAISEEIRGYTF
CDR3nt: TGTGCCATCAGTGAGGAGATCCGTGGCTACACCTTC

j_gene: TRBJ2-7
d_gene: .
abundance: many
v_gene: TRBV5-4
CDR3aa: CASSLSGSSYEQYF
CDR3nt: TGTGCCAGCAGCCTTAGCGGCAGCTCCTACGAGCAGTACTTC

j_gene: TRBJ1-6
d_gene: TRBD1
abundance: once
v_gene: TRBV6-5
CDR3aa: CASDTGQGNSPLHF
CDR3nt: TGTGCCAGCGATACTGGACAGGGCAATTCACCCCTCCACTTT

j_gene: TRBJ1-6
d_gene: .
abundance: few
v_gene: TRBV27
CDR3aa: CASSLRMRNSPLHF
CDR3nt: TGTGCCAGCAGCCTAAGGATGCGGAATTCACCCCTCCACTTT

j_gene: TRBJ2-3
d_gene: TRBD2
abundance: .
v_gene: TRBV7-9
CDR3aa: CASSPPQRGGIDTQYF
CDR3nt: TGTGCCAGCAGCCCCCCCCAGCGGGGGGGCATAGATACGCAGTATTTT

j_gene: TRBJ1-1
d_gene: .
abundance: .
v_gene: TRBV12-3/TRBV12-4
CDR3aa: CASSLGAYTEAFF
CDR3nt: TGTGCCAGCAGTTTAGGTGCGTACACTGAAGCTTTCTTT

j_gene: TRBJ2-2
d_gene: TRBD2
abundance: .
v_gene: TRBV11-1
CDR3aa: CASSSSGGARTGELFF
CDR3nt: TGTGCCAGCAGCTCCAGCGGGGGGGCGCGGACCGGGGAGCTGTTTTTT

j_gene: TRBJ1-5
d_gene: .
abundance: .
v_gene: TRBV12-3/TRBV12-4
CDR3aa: CASSGGGILAQHF
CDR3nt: TGTGCCAGCAGCGGGGGGGGGATTCTGGCCCAGCATTTT

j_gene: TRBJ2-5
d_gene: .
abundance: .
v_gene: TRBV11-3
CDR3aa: CASSLGPWETQYF
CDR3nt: TGTGCCAGCAGCTTGGGCCCGTGGGAGACCCAGTACTTC

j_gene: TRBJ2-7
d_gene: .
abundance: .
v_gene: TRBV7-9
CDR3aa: CASSSTPSYGEQYF
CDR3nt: TGTGCCAGCAGCTCGACCCCTAGCTATGGCGAGCAGTACTTC

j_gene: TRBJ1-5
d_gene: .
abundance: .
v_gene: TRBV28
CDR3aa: CASSLPAGRGPQHF
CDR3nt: TGTGCCAGCAGTCTTCCGGCCGGGCGGGGGCCCCAGCATTTT

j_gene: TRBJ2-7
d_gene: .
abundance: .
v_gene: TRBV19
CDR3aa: CASSIDSTSYEQYF
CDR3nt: TGTGCCAGTAGTATTGACAGTACATCCTACGAGCAGTACTTC

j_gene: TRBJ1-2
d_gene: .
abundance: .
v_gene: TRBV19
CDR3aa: CATGGGYGYTF
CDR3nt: TGTGCCACCGGCGGGGGATATGGCTACACCTTC

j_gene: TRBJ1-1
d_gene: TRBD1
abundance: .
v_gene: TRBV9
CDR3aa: CASSGQQGAGTEAFF
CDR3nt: TGTGCCAGCAGCGGCCAACAGGGGGCGGGGACTGAAGCTTTCTTT

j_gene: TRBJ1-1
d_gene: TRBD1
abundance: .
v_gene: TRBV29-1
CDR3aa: CSVDWTGNTEAFF
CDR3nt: TGCAGCGTCGATTGGACAGGGAACACTGAAGCTTTCTTT

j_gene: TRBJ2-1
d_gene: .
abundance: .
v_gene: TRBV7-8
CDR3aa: CASRPGGNNEQFF
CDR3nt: TGTGCCAGCAGACCCGGCGGCAACAATGAGCAGTTCTTC

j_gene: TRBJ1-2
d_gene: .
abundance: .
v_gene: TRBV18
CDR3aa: CASSPPDRRNGYTF
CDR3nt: TGTGCCAGCTCACCTCCAGACAGGAGGAATGGCTACACCTTC

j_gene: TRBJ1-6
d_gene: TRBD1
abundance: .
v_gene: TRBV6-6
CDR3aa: CASSRDRAGSPLHF
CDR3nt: TGTGCCAGCAGTCGCGACAGGGCGGGATCACCCCTCCACTTT

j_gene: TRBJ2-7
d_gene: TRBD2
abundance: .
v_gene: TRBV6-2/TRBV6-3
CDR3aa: CASSAPGGGRVEQYF
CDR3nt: TGTGCCAGCAGTGCCCCGGGGGGGGGCCGAGTAGAGCAGTACTTC

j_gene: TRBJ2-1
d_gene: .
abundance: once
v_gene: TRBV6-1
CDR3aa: CASSEIPMPYNEQFF
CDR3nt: TGTGCCAGCAGTGAAATCCCTATGCCCTACAATGAGCAGTTCTTC

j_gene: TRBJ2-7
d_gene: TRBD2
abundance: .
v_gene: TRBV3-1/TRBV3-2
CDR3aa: CASSQVQPYTSGRSTEQYF
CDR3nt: TGTGCCAGCAGCCAAGTCCAACCTTACACTAGCGGGAGGTCAACCGAGCAGTACTTC

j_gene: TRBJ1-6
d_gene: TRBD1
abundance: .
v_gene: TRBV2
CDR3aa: CASSGPTGNNSPLHF
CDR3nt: TGTGCCAGCAGCGGACCGACAGGGAACAATTCACCCCTCCACTTT

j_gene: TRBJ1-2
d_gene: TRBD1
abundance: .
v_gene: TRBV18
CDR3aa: CASSLPDRGPDGYTF
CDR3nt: TGTGCCAGCTCACTGCCGGACAGGGGGCCGGATGGCTACACCTTC

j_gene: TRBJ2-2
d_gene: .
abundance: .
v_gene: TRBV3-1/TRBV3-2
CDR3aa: CASSPFPVGGTGELFF
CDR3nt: TGTGCCAGCAGCCCGTTTCCCGTCGGTGGCACCGGGGAGCTGTTTTTT

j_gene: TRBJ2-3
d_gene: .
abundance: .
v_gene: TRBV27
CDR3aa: CATSLGHTQPTSTDTQYF
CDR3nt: TGTGCCACCTCCTTGGGGCATACCCAACCAACTAGCACAGATACGCAGTATTTT